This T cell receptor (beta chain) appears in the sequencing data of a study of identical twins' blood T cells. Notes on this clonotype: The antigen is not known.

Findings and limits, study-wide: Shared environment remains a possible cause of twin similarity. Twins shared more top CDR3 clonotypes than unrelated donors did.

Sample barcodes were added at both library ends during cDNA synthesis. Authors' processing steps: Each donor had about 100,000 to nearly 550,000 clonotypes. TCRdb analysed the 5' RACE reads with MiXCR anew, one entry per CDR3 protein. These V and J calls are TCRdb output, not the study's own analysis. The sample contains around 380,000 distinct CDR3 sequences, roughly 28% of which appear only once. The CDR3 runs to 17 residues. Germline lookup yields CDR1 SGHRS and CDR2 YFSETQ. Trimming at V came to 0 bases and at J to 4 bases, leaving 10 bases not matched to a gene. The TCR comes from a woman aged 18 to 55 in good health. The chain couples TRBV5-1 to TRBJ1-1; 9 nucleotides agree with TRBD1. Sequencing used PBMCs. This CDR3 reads CASSLGDRVNQGTEAFF. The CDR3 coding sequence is TGCGCCAGCAGCTTGGGGGACAGGGTCAATCAGGGCACTGAAGCTTTCTTT.